This T cell receptor (beta chain) was sequenced during a study of OX40 agonist ivuxolimab in advanced cancers. TCRdb's table, derived via immunoSEQ multiplex PCR, lists solely in-frame clones and lacks some. Of about 42,000 clones listed, 80% to 90% are singletons. The V end lost 6 bases, the J end lost 3 bases, and 11 bases lay between the germline ends. This CDR3 has 13 residues. Per germline, CDR1 MNHEY and CDR2 SMNVEV (reference sequence). The chain has TRBV27 and TRBJ1-1; D gene uncertain. The sample here was CD4+ or CD8+ T cells sorted from blood, taken in a trial of the OX40 agonist ivuxolimab. This receptor was identified in an adult with an advanced solid tumor such as melanoma, head and neck, liver or kidney cancer. The CDR3 nucleotides read TGTGCCAGCAGCCAGAACCGGGACACTGAAGCTTTCTTT. This encodes CASSQNRDTEAFF.